Below are 9 T cell receptor beta chains sequenced from a single sample in a study of shared clonotypes between healthy human individuals. Assay: immunoSEQ multiplex PCR; the TCRdb copy retains only in-frame clones and omits some. The sample has 2 million to 2.5 million clones, approximately 94% seen once; the top ten hold about 1.8%. Naive CD8 cells, CD45RO-negative and positively selected for CCR7, excluded terminally differentiated effector memory CD45RA+ cells. Input material: naive CD8+ T cells from PBMCs. The receptors derive from a man aged 18 to 35 in good health. Some clones in this sample may be carry-over from other donors' samples.

The chain has TRBV30 and TRBJ1-1, with D hard to call. The length of the CDR3 is 13 residues. Trimming left V 1 base short and J 1 base short, with 7 bases between. Germline assignment: CDR1 GTSNPN and CDR2 SVGIG (reference sequence). For the CDR3, the DNA is TGTGCCTGGAGTGGGCAAGCGAACACTGAAGCTTTCTTT. Translated, it gives CAWSGQANTEAFF. Full variable domain (rest looked up from reference TRBV30 and TRBJ1-1): SQTIHQWPATLVQPVGSPLSLECTVEGTSNPNLYWYRQAAGRGLQLLFYSVGIGQISSEVPQNLSASRPQDRQFILSSKKLLLSDSGFYLCAWSGQANTEAFFGQGTRLTVV.

This clone was found once. V and J are TRBV28 and TRBJ2-1; 11 bases map to TRBD1. Trimming took 4 bases from V and 7 from J; bases not matched to a gene: 6. The CDR3 is 15 amino acids. Per the germline V gene, CDR1 is MDHEN and CDR2 is SYDVKM. The CDR3 here is CASSSGTGGRNEQFF. The CDR3, as DNA: TGTGCCAGCAGTTCTGGGACAGGGGGAAGGAATGAGCAGTTCTTC.

The chain is built from TRBV7-9 and TRBJ2-2, with D perhaps TRBD1 (6 bases). Germline-derived CDR1 and CDR2 are SEHNR and FQNEAQ (reference sequence). CDR3 length equals 13 residues. V was clipped by 4 bases and J by 5 bases, with 8 bases between them. CDR3 DNA: TGTGCCAGCAGCTCCCAGGGGACCGGGGAGCTGTTTTTT. Translating it yields CASSSQGTGELFF.

V usage is TRBV11-2 and J usage is TRBJ2-5; TRBD1 matches at 10 bases. The CDR3 runs to 15 residues. The trim removed 3 bases at V and 5 bases at J, leaving 6 bases unmatched. The germline gives CDR1 SGHAT, CDR2 FQNNGV. The CDR3 bases are TGTGCCAGCAGCTTCGGGACAGGGGAGGGGGAGACCCAGTACTTC. This encodes CASSFGTGEGETQYF.

The chain links TRBV9 to TRBJ2-2; a weak D match, TRBD1 (5 bases). This CDR3 has 16 amino acids. The V and J ends lost 4 bases and 0 bases respectively, with 13 bases between them. The V gene's germline CDR1 is SGDLS and CDR2 YYNGEE. DNA for the CDR3: TGTGCCAGCAGCCGCTGGGGCAGTTCGAACACCGGGGAGCTGTTTTTT. Protein product: CASSRWGSSNTGELFF.

About this clone itself: The same CDR3 also results from other DNA sequences found in this sample. V and J are TRBV27 and TRBJ2-7; 7 nucleotides align to TRBD2. The V and J ends lost 8 bases and 0 bases, in that order; junction bases with no gene match: 1. This CDR3 has 12 residues. Germline assignment: CDR1 MNHEY and CDR2 SMNVEV (reference sequence). CDR3 sequence reads: CASRGSSYEQYF. Written as DNA, the CDR3 is TGTGCCAGCCGCGGGAGCTCCTACGAGCAGTACTTC.

The gene calls are TRBV19 and TRBJ2-7; TRBD1 aligns across 7 bases. This CDR3 region has 15 residues. The V segment lost 5 bases and the J segment 1 base; nucleotides outside the gene matches: 8. Germline CDR1 LNHDA, CDR2 SQIVND (reference sequence). The CDR3: CASSPNRGLSYEQYF. The CDR3 DNA reads as TGTGCCAGTAGTCCAAACAGGGGCCTTTCCTACGAGCAGTACTTC.

This clone came up once. The chain employs TRBV7-9 and TRBJ1-1; TRBD1 matches at 10 bases. CDR1 and CDR2 from the germline V gene are SEHNR and FQNEAQ (reference sequence). V trimming: 5 bases; J trimming: 3 bases; junction bases outside the gene matches: 6. The length of the CDR3 is 15 residues. The CDR3 is CASSPVGTGDTEAFF. CDR3 nucleotides: TGTGCCAGCAGCCCTGTGGGGACAGGGGACACTGAAGCTTTCTTT.

The chain has TRBV7-7 and TRBJ2-5; D call uncertain. The CDR3 runs 12 residues. V lost 2 bases and J lost 5, with 6 bases in between. Germline CDR1 SSHAT, CDR2 FNYEAQ (reference sequence). The DNA for the CDR3 is TGTGCCAGCAGCTTACTCGTGGAGACCCAGTACTTC. This translates into CASSLLVETQYF.